A selection of T cell receptor beta chains follows, all from one sample in a study of blood T cells in healthy people across ages. TCRdb ran MiXCR on the 5' RACE reads and lists one entry per CDR3 protein. The repertoire has 950,000 to 1,200,000 distinct CDR3 sequences, more than 30% of them found once; the top ten carry about an eighth. The sequencing sample was made of blood. The receptors originated from a man aged 18 to 29 in good health. Each CDR3 is given with its conserved first and last residue. Each record gives: clone size, V gene, D gene, J gene, CDR3 protein, CDR3 DNA. D genes are given only for firm matches. Only some rows state a clone size, as once, few, many or a class for expanded clones.

-	TRBV7-2	-	TRBJ2-7	CASSLYAGLIYEQYF	TGTGCCAGCAGCTTATATGCAGGGCTCATCTACGAGCAGTACTTC
-	TRBV7-2	TRBD2	TRBJ2-1	CASSHRTSGINNEQFF	TGTGCCAGCAGCCACCGGACTAGCGGGATTAACAATGAGCAGTTCTTC
few	TRBV5-5	-	TRBJ1-4	CASESYSDSEKLFF	TGTGCCAGCGAATCCTATTCTGACTCTGAAAAACTGTTTTTT
-	TRBV13	TRBD2	TRBJ2-1	CASSLGLRGDNEQFF	TGTGCCAGCAGCTTAGGACTTCGGGGGGACAATGAGCAGTTCTTC
-	TRBV3-1	-	TRBJ1-5	CASSLSGLTYQPQHF	TGTGCCAGCAGTCTATCGGGCCTTACATATCAGCCCCAGCATTTT
once	TRBV4-3	-	TRBJ2-2	CASSQDPGGSNTRELFF	TGCGCCAGCAGCCAAGATCCAGGCGGCTCGAACACCAGGGAGCTGTTTTTT
few	TRBV20-1	TRBD1	TRBJ1-5	CSATGGGQPQHF	TGCAGTGCTACAGGGGGTGGTCAGCCCCAGCATTTT
-	TRBV12-3/TRBV12-4	-	TRBJ2-3	CASSFSSDVQYF	TGTGCCAGCAGTTTTAGCTCAGATGTGCAGTATTTT
-	TRBV16	-	TRBJ1-2	CASSQWDPLYGYTF	TGTGCCAGCAGCCAATGGGACCCTCTCTATGGCTACACCTTC
many	TRBV14	-	TRBJ1-1	CASSQDNRVQGKTEAFF	TGTGCCAGCAGCCAAGATAATAGAGTGCAGGGAAAGACTGAAGCTTTCTTT
few	TRBV7-2	-	TRBJ1-5	CASSFAEGNQPQHF	TGTGCCAGCAGCTTCGCGGAGGGCAATCAGCCCCAGCATTTT
many	TRBV7-3	TRBD1	TRBJ2-3	CASSSGQAPFTDTQYF	TGTGCCAGCAGCTCCGGACAGGCCCCTTTCACAGATACGCAGTATTTT
few	TRBV6-1	TRBD1	TRBJ2-3	CASSDPTGQDTQYF	TGTGCCAGCAGTGACCCGACAGGGCAAGATACGCAGTATTTT
-	TRBV12-3/TRBV12-4	-	TRBJ2-7	CASSLGFFEQYF	TGTGCCAGCAGTTTAGGGTTTTTTGAGCAGTACTTC
many	TRBV29-1	-	TRBJ1-2	CSVDPRLDYTF	TGCAGCGTTGATCCTAGACTGGACTACACCTTC